This T cell receptor (beta chain) was recovered during a study of cytomegalovirus exposure and HLA in healthy donors. Background on the study: A later analysis reported the 90 to 150 validation repertoires used the same platform as the roughly 700 first-cohort repertoires.

This table comes from immunoSEQ multiplex PCR, and its TCRdb copy is limited to in-frame clones, with some not included. Of a few hundred thousand clones listed, roughly 87% are singletons. Comments on this clone: Its specificity is not known.

Study-level results: First-cohort TCR clusters were later found to tend to co-occur in the 120 validation repertoires.

The sample taken for sequencing was PBMCs. This TCR derives from a man younger than 35 in good health and CMV-seropositive.

CDR3 nucleotides: TGTGCCAGCAGCGTCGGCGGTCCGAGCTCCTACGAGCAGTACTTC. It specifies CASSVGGPSSYEQYF. V gene TRBV9 combines with J gene TRBJ2-7; D uncertain. Trimming pared 2 bases from V and 0 bases from J, leaving 12 bases between. CDR1 and CDR2 from the germline V gene are SGDLS and YYNGEE. This CDR3 region has 15 residues.